This TCR beta chain is from a study of beta chain features in type 1 diabetes. About the study: The patient and healthy donor groups were comparable for age, gender and cell yields.

The CDR3 runs to 14 residues. Germline V lookup: CDR1 KGHSH, CDR2 LQKENI. V shed 5 bases and J shed 3 bases, with 14 bases lying between them. Reverse transcription of all isolated RNA meant that expressed TCRB transcripts were sequenced. TCRdb's table, derived via immunoSEQ multiplex PCR, lists solely in-frame clones and lacks some. The sample records 900,000 or so clones, about a sixth being singletons. The specimen was naive CD4+ T cells from blood. The chain recombines TRBV18 with TRBJ2-7; tentatively, D is TRBD1 (6 bases). The receptor was derived from a woman between 18 and 29 years old in good health. In DNA form, the CDR3 reads TGTGCCAGCTCAGCAGGGGCCACCCTCTACGAGCAGTACTTC. Its protein is CASSAGATLYEQYF.